This T cell receptor (beta chain) was obtained from a study of shared clonotypes between healthy human individuals (dated by TCRdb to the early 2020s). About the investigation overall: Three men and a couple of women, aged 18 to 49 years, made up the cohort. For each donor, three plates each were used for CD4 naive and CD4 memory, two plates were used for CD8 naive, and one plate was used for CD8 memory. Blood TCR repertoires of about five healthy adults were deeply sequenced to estimate repertoire size and the extent of clonotype sharing between individuals. Each donor's leukapheresis produced roughly between roughly 0.94 and 9.5 billion PBMCs. Different laboratories and diverse techniques were used to prepare libraries and sequence TCR repertoires, to increase sequencing depth and limit assay-specific biases.

Points the paper makes about the study in general: Based on pairwise subsampling, the degree of clonotype sharing among donors was expected to be affected by sequencing depth. Incomplete sequencing was indicated by rarefaction of sorted-subset datasets, despite the large sequencing depth. Higher generation probabilities were observed for clonotypes shared by all four sorted-subset donors than for non-shared clonotypes. Larger estimated clonotype richness was generally found for naive subsets than for memory subsets. Sharing across four donors was observed for approximately 4.6% of naive CD4, over 3% of naive CD8, 2.3% of memory CD4, and approximately 0.41% of memory CD8 clonotypes. Sampling was limited to blood, and TCR repertoires in tissue likely differ from TCR repertoires in blood. The small number of donors limited the genetic and exposure-history diversity represented.

Concerning this clone: The antigen this receptor binds is unknown. No base quality information exists; no much larger clone differs at one position. Other DNA sequences within the sample encode an identical CDR3.

TCR CDR3 regions were amplified from genomic DNA by multiplex PCR using the deep immunoSEQ assay. Extracted genomic DNA from each cell subset was spread evenly across all wells of several immunoSEQ 96-well plates, with each plate serving as a replicate. For sorted subsets, each replicate PCR was loaded with 200 ng genomic DNA, equivalent to 30,000 or so T cell genomes. Purified libraries were quantified with a Qubit 3.0 fluorometer, sized on a Bioanalyzer 2100, and re-quantified with the KAPA Library Quantification kit. A separate single-read 150-cycle Illumina NextSeq 550 flow cell was used to sequence each immunoSEQ 96-well plate. The authors' pipeline ran thus. The immunoSEQ output contained only junctional sequences without quality scores, so filtering could not match that applied to full-length reads. To assign V/J genes and CDR3, sequences were annotated against IMGT germline references using PyIR, a Python wrapper for IgBLAST v1.9. Any read was removed if the V/J assignment was weak (E-value above 1e-6), the CDR3 was missing, or the read contained stop codons, out-of-frame junctions, or ambiguous translated residues. A V3J clonotype was defined by an identical inferred V gene, J gene, and CDR3 amino acid sequence. To compute the percentage overlap between repertoires, the number of shared unique clonotypes was divided by the size of the smaller repertoire. Three approaches were used to assess repertoire richness: RTK rarefaction, the Chao1 estimator, and Recon v2.1 estimates of unobserved clonotypes. OLGA was used to compute generation probabilities for all TCRbeta clonotypes that the gDNA method yielded from four donors. TCRdb stores this immuneACCESS table with in-frame sequences only. Part of the clones is absent; in the studies checked, under half of the shortfall reflects unresolved V genes, and no reason is known for the rest. From that table come the V and J calls and clone size; the DNA was used to work out D and trimming. Counted in this sample were 600,000 or so clones; around 96% of them appeared once. Jointly, the top ten make up around 0.12% of the sample.

The germline V gene provides CDR1 SGHDT and CDR2 YYEEEE. The CDR3 sequence holds 14 residues, the cysteine and phenylalanine included. Only the CDR3 region is kept as DNA, spanning 42 bases read in frame from base 1. V and J lose 0 bases and 2 bases, and a span of 6 bases separates them. For the CD8 naive samples, CD45RO-negative cells were positively selected for CCR7, yielding a CD45RA+CCR7+ population from which TemRA cells were excluded. Healthy HIV-negative adults with no recently reported acute infections or vaccinations were included as donors. Every donor was a Caucasian adult residing in Nashville, Tennessee, USA. After blood collection by leukapheresis, PBMCs were isolated using Ficoll-Histopaque density gradient centrifugation and then cryopreserved in the vapor phase of liquid nitrogen. Analytical flow cytometry was used to check the purity and quantity of each magnetically sorted T cell population. Genomic DNA was isolated from every sorted fraction and measured by UV absorbance on a Nanodrop 2000c.

The clonotype was recovered from a young woman in good health. Recombination linked TRBV5-6 to TRBJ1-5; the D gene identity is not certain. Material: naive CD8+ T cells sorted from blood. The cell subset or site label, as the study defines it: CD45RA+CCR7+. Here the CDR3 is given as CASSLGAGNQPQHF. The DNA sequence is as follows: TGTGCCAGCAGCTTGGGTGCGGGCAATCAGCCCCAGCATTTT. The CDR3, completed at both ends by the reference TRBV5-6 and TRBJ1-5 genes, gives the full variable domain DAGVTQSPTHLIKTRGQQVTLRCSPKSGHDTVSWYQQALGQGPQFIFQYYEEEERQRGNFPDRFSGHQFPNYSSELNVNALLLGDSALYLCASSLGAGNQPQHFGDGTRLSIL.